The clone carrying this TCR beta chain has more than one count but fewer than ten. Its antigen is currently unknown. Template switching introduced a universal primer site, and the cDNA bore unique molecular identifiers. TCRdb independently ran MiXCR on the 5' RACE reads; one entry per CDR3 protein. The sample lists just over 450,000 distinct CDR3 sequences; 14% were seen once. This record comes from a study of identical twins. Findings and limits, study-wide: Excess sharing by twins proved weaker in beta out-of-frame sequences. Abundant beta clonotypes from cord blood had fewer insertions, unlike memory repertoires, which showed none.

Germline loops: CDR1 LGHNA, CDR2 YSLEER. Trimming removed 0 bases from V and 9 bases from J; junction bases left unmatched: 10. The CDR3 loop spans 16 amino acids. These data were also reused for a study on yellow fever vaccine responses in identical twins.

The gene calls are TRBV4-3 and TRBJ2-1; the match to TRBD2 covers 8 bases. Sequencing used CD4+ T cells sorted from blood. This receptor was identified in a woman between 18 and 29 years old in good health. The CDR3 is CASSQDRGWREAEQFF. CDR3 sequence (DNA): TGCGCCAGCAGCCAAGATAGAGGATGGCGGGAGGCTGAGCAGTTCTTC.